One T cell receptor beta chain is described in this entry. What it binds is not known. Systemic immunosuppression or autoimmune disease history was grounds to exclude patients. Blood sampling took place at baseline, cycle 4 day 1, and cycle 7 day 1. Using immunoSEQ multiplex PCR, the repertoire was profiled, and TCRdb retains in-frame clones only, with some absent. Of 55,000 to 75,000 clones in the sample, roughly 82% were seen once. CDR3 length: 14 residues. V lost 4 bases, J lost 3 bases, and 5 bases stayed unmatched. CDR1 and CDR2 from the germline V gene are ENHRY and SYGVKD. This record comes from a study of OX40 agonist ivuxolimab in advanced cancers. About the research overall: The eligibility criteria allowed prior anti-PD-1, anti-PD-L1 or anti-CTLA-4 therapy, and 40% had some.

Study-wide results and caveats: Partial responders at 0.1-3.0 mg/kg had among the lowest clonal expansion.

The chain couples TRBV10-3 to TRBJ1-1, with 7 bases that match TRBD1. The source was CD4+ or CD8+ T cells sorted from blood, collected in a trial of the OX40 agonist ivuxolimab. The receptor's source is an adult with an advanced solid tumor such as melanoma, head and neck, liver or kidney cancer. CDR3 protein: CAISGDRVDTEAFF. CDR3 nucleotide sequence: TGTGCCATCAGTGGAGACAGGGTCGACACTGAAGCTTTCTTT.